The present T cell receptor (beta chain) was sequenced within a study of cytomegalovirus exposure and HLA in healthy donors. Profiled with immunoSEQ multiplex PCR; TCRdb holds only in-frame clones, not every one. The table records more than 90,000 clones, more than 85% of them present only once. Germline assignment: CDR1 SGHTA and CDR2 FQGNSA. V lost 4 bases and J lost 2; bases outside the gene matches: 1. The CDR3 sequence is 14 residues long. The receptor was isolated from a man younger than 30 in good health and CMV-seropositive. The V gene is TRBV7-2, the J gene TRBJ1-4, with 7 bases lining up with TRBD1. The material sequenced was PBMCs. The CDR3 loop is CASSWGQTNEKLFF. As DNA, the CDR3 is TGTGCCAGCAGCTGGGGACAGACTAATGAAAAACTGTTTTTT.